These 12 T cell receptor beta chains were sequenced from one sample in a study of blood T cell repertoires in COVID-19. Profiled with immunoSEQ multiplex PCR; TCRdb holds only in-frame clones, not every one. There are around 110,000 clones in the sample; approximately 84% occur only once, and just under 7.5% lies in the top ten. The material sequenced was peripheral blood. These receptors originate from a man in his sixties or seventies with active or convalescent COVID-19.

This sequence joins TRBV5-1 and TRBJ2-1; 8 bases match TRBD2. Germline values: CDR1 SGHRS, CDR2 YFSETQ. The CDR3 spans 15 residues. The trim removed 4 bases at V and 4 bases at J, leaving 7 bases unmatched. DNA for the CDR3: TGCGCCAGCAGCAACAGCGGGAGTGGGTACAATGAGCAGTTCTTC. This encodes CASSNSGSGYNEQFF.

The CDR3 here is CAISEGRPGGYTF. The DNA for the CDR3 is TGTGCCATCAGTGAGGGCCGTCCGGGGGGCTACACCTTC. J is TRBJ1-2 and V is TRBV10-3; no definite D call. Trimming pared 2 bases from V and 8 bases from J, leaving 12 bases between. This CDR3 is built from 13 residues. Germline CDR1 is ENHRY and CDR2 is SYGVKD.

The V call is TRBV4-2, the J call TRBJ2-1, with 9 bases that match TRBD2. Germline lookup yields CDR1 LGHNA and CDR2 YNFKEQ. V dropped 0 bases and J dropped 0; count of bases not matched to a gene: 12. The CDR3 has 20 amino acids. The CDR3 DNA reads as TGTGCCAGCAGCCAAGATTTTGATGGAGCGGGAGGCCTCTCCTACAATGAGCAGTTCTTC. Translation: CASSQDFDGAGGLSYNEQFF.

The J gene is TRBJ1-5, the V gene TRBV6-5, with a possible D match to TRBD1 (5 bases). This CDR3 region has 15 residues. Trimming took off 6 bases at V and 2 bases at J, with 14 bases between the two ends. The germline V gene has CDR1 MNHEY and CDR2 SVGAGI. CDR3 nucleotides: TGTGCCAGCAGACAAATCGACAGTGGCAATCAGCCCCAGCATTTT. This codes for CASRQIDSGNQPQHF.

This rearrangement joins TRBV18 to TRBJ1-2; D is perhaps TRBD1 (5 bases). Trimming pared 0 bases from V and 1 base from J, leaving 15 bases between. CDR1 and CDR2 (germline): KGHSH, LQKENI. The CDR3 contains 17 residues. Here the CDR3 reads CASSPPSRGTSNYGYTF. In DNA, the CDR3 is TGTGCCAGCTCACCACCGAGCCGAGGGACTAGTAACTATGGCTACACCTTC.

V usage is TRBV15 and J usage is TRBJ2-3; 8 bases map to TRBD2. CDR3 length: 15 amino acids. V shed 1 base, J shed 7 bases, and the junction held 7 bases outside the gene matches. The germline gives CDR1 LNHNV, CDR2 YYDKDF (reference sequence). The CDR3 DNA is TGTGCCACCAGCAGAGGGGGGACTAGAGTAAATACGCAGTATTTT. Protein: CATSRGGTRVNTQYF.

V is TRBV3-1 (or the pseudogene TRBV3-2) and J is TRBJ1-6, with 7 bases identical to TRBD1. CDR1 is LGHDT, CDR2 YNNKEL, per germline (reference sequence). The CDR3 contains 15 residues. V dropped 4 bases and J dropped 4; count of bases not matched to a gene: 4. The CDR3 protein is CASSPRTGYNSPLHF. The CDR3 nucleotides are TGTGCCAGCAGCCCCCGGACAGGATATAATTCACCCCTCCACTTT.

The chain has TRBV27 and TRBJ2-7; D may be TRBD2 (5 bases). V was pared by 2 bases and J by 6 bases, with 11 bases between. Germline V lookup: CDR1 MNHEY, CDR2 SMNVEV (reference sequence). The CDR3 loop spans 13 amino acids. The CDR3 loop is CASSLITGFEQYF. CDR3 nucleotides: TGTGCCAGCAGTTTAATCACGGGGTTCGAGCAGTACTTC.

This chain connects TRBV5-4 to TRBJ1-4; no clear D gene. V gave up 0 bases and J gave up 1 base, with 7 bases separating them. The CDR3 contains 15 residues. Germline assignment: CDR1 SGHNT and CDR2 YYREEE (reference sequence). The CDR3 DNA reads as TGTGCCAGCAGCTTGGGACTGGGAACTAATGAAAAACTGTTTTTT. This translates into CASSLGLGTNEKLFF.

V and J are TRBV7-6 and TRBJ2-1, with 11 bases that match TRBD2. J lost 6 bases, V lost 1 base, and 5 bases had no gene match. CDR1 is SGHVS and CDR2 is FNYEAQ in the germline V gene. This CDR3 is built from 16 residues. The CDR3 coding sequence is TGTGCCAGCAGCTTAGTTAGCGGGGGGGTACGCAATGAGCAGTTCTTC. The encoded protein is CASSLVSGGVRNEQFF.

V usage is TRBV13 and J usage is TRBJ1-1; TRBD1 matches 7 bases. The germline CDR1 and CDR2 sequences are PRHDT and FYEKMQ (reference sequence). With 5 bases clipped from V and 8 bases from J, the junction kept 14 bases outside the gene matches. CDR3 length equals 15 residues. The CDR3 DNA reads as TGTGCCAGCAGCGAAAGACAGGGCAGAAGAGGAGAAGCTTTCTTT. Amino acid sequence: CASSERQGRRGEAFF.

This clone was seen only once. V and J are TRBV10-3 and TRBJ2-3, with 10 positions matching TRBD2. Germline V CDR1 and CDR2: ENHRY, SYGVKD. This CDR3 comprises 18 residues. With V trimmed by 3 bases and J by 4 bases, 13 bases remained unmatched. Written as DNA, the CDR3 is TGTGCCATCAGTGAACACAAATTGAGCGGGGGGGCCGCAGATACGCAGTATTTT. It yields the protein CAISEHKLSGGAADTQYF.